These 5 T cell receptor beta chains came from one sample sequenced in a study of shared clonotypes between healthy human individuals. This table comes from immunoSEQ multiplex PCR, and its TCRdb copy is limited to in-frame clones, with some not included. The data show fewer than 2.5 million clones, 80% to 95% seen once. Sequencing was done on a sample of naive CD4+ T cells from PBMCs. Specified subset: CD45RA+ positively selected. All receptors derive from a man younger than 35 in good health. Some clones in this sample may be carry-over from other donors' samples.

CDR3 sequence reads: CASSQAWGSWNTEAFF. The CDR3 DNA sequence: TGCGCCAGCAGCCAGGCATGGGGCAGCTGGAACACTGAAGCTTTCTTT. The chain employs TRBV4-1 and TRBJ1-1; tentatively, D is TRBD1 (5 bases). Germline V gene lookup returns CDR1 MGHRA and CDR2 YSYEKL. The V gene lost 3 bases and the J gene lost 1 base, with 15 bases spanning the gap. The CDR3 extends over 16 amino acids.

Remarks on this clone: Additional DNA sequences in this sample encode the identical CDR3. The chain has TRBV27 and TRBJ2-1, with 9 nucleotides matching TRBD2. Per germline, CDR1 MNHEY and CDR2 SMNVEV (reference sequence). With V trimmed by 0 bases and J by 2 bases, 2 bases remained unmatched. The CDR3 runs 16 residues. CDR3 region: CASSLSLAGAYNEQFF. CDR3 DNA: TGTGCCAGCAGTTTATCACTAGCGGGCGCCTACAATGAGCAGTTCTTC.

The genes are TRBV5-1 and TRBJ2-7; TRBD2 aligns across 7 bases. Germline V gene data show CDR1 as SGHRS and CDR2 as YFSETQ. The V and J ends lost 5 bases and 6 bases, in that order; junction bases with no gene match: 2. The CDR3 has 11 amino acids. This CDR3 is CASRGEGEQYF. CDR3 in DNA: TGCGCCAGCAGGGGGGAGGGCGAGCAGTACTTC.

The J gene is TRBJ1-1, the V gene TRBV7-8; D not certain. Trimming stripped 1 base from V and 1 base from J, with 13 bases between. The CDR3 is 16 residues long. Germline assignment: CDR1 SGHVS and CDR2 FQNEAQ. The CDR3 DNA sequence: TGTGCCAGCAGCTTAGGGGCGGCAACTCAGAACACTGAAGCTTTCTTT. It yields the protein CASSLGAATQNTEAFF. Filled out from reference TRBV7-8 and TRBJ1-1, the complete variable domain reads GAGVSQSPRYKVAKRGQDVALRCDPISGHVSLFWYQQALGQGPEFLTYFQNEAQLDKSGLPSDRFFAERPEGSVSTLKIQRTQQEDSAVYLCASSLGAATQNTEAFFGQGTRLTVV.

J is TRBJ2-1 and V is TRBV7-8; perhaps D is TRBD1 or TRBD2 (5 bases each). The ends were cut back, 5 bases at V and 0 bases at J, with 14 bases in the middle. CDR3 length: 16 residues. Germline CDR1 and CDR2: SGHVS and FQNEAQ. CDR3 loop: CASSPLSGSSYNEQFF. DNA for the CDR3: TGTGCCAGCAGCCCCCTCTCAGGGAGCTCCTACAATGAGCAGTTCTTC.